Presented here are 8 T cell receptor beta chains from one specimen sequenced in a study of blood T cell repertoires in COVID-19. Data came from immunoSEQ multiplex PCR; TCRdb stores just in-frame clones and leaves some out. The sample gives about 75,000 clones, less than 90% of which show up once; about 6% is in the top ten. Material: peripheral blood. These receptors all come from a man older than 75 with COVID-19, enrolled during active disease.

The chain has TRBV10-3 and TRBJ1-2; 8 nucleotides line up with TRBD1. The CDR3 is made up of 16 amino acids. The germline CDR1 and CDR2 sequences are ENHRY and SYGVKD. The J segment lost 8 bases and the V segment lost 1 base, leaving 12 bases of the junction unmatched. CDR3 bases: TGTGCCATCAGTGAGTTGCAGGGGGCAGTTGGAAGCGGCTACACCTTC. It is translated as CAISELQGAVGSGYTF.

The CDR3 nucleotides are TGTGCCAGCAAGCTAGCGGGGGTTGAGACCCAGTACTTC. Encoded protein: CASKLAGVETQYF. The V gene is TRBV25-1, the J gene TRBJ2-5, with 10 bases matching TRBD2. V dropped 7 bases and J dropped 5; count of bases not matched to a gene: 4. Per germline, CDR1 MGHDK and CDR2 SYGVNS. The CDR3 contains 13 residues.

This chain links TRBV19 with TRBJ2-1; 9 nucleotides match TRBD2. Germline CDR1 is LNHDA and CDR2 is SQIVND (reference sequence). The CDR3 length is 17 residues. V was pared by 5 bases and J by 7 bases, with 15 bases of the junction left unmatched. CDR3 amino acids: CASSPHLGLAGRNEQFF. DNA for the CDR3: TGTGCCAGTAGTCCACACCTAGGGCTAGCGGGGAGGAATGAGCAGTTCTTC.

The chain couples TRBV2 to TRBJ2-5; 7 bases are shared with TRBD1. Germline V CDR1 and CDR2: SNHLY, FYNNEI. The length of the CDR3 is 17 residues. V gave up 4 bases and J gave up 7 bases; unmatched junction bases: 18. The DNA of the CDR3 is TGTGCCAGCAGTGCCCGGGACAGCCCTTACACCGGAGGGACCCAGTACTTC. Translation: CASSARDSPYTGGTQYF.

In regard to this clone: The junction departs from germline at one end; a sequencing error may be responsible. The chain combines TRBV2 with TRBJ2-5; 14 bases are a match to TRBD2. Germline loops: CDR1 SNHLY, CDR2 FYNNEI. The length of the CDR3 is 14 residues. In nucleotides, the CDR3 is TGTGCCAGCAGTAAGCGGACTAGCGGGGGGCCGGTTGACTTC. It codes for CASSKRTSGGPVDF.

This clone was found a few times. The gene calls are TRBV18 and TRBJ1-2; TRBD1 matches 8 bases. Germline CDR1 and CDR2: KGHSH and LQKENI. With 3 bases clipped from V and 2 bases from J, the junction kept 8 bases outside the gene matches. The CDR3 is 16 amino acids. The CDR3, as DNA: TGTGCCAGCTCACCCGAACGGACAGGGATGAACTATGGCTACACCTTC. Protein sequence: CASSPERTGMNYGYTF.

This clone was seen a single time. The chain uses TRBV28 and TRBJ1-6, with unresolved D. This CDR3 contains 12 residues. V was trimmed by 7 bases and J by 9 bases, leaving 10 bases between them. CDR1 MDHEN and CDR2 SYDVKM come from the germline V gene. CDR3 protein: CASISAGSPLHF. CDR3 DNA sequence: TGTGCCAGCATCTCAGCGGGTTCACCCCTCCACTTT.

This clone was seen a handful of times. The J gene is TRBJ1-1, the V gene TRBV5-6; D is uncertain. Looked up from germline, CDR1 is SGHDT and CDR2 is YYEEEE. CDR3 length: 14 residues. Trimming removed 4 bases from V and 0 bases from J, with 10 bases in between. CDR3 in DNA: TGTGCCAGCAGCAGAGATAATCTGAACACTGAAGCTTTCTTT. Protein product: CASSRDNLNTEAFF.